The TCR beta chain described here comes from a study of metastatic and nonmetastatic thyroid tumors. Study information: From malignant and benign thyroid patients, repertoires in blood and in tumor or nodule tissue were compared.

No treatment of any kind had been given to any patient before thyroid surgery. From germline, CDR1 is MNHEY and CDR2 SVGAGI. CDR3 length: 17 residues. Germline trimming cut 7 bases from V and 0 bases from J; bases unmatched to any gene: 9. This clone appeared a few times. Original processing notes: Researchers built a distant-metastasis classifier for papillary thyroid cancer that drew on CDR3 differences across clinicopathological groups. TCRdb reprocessed the PCR reads using MiXCR. The V and J calls were not made by the authors but by TCRdb's processing. The top ten clones hold about 20% of a sample with about 2,900 clones, more than 35% of them seen once.

The receptor comes from a female donor with papillary thyroid cancer or a benign thyroid nodule (not recorded which). Some clones in this sample may be carry-over from other donors' samples. Material for sequencing was tumor tissue. The gene calls are TRBV6-5 and TRBJ1-6, with 7 bases matching TRBD1. This chain's CDR3 is CASTLGQTSSYNSPLHF. In nucleotides, the CDR3 is TGTGCCAGCACTTTGGGACAGACCAGCTCCTATAATTCACCCCTCCACTTT.